These 23 T cell receptor beta chains originate from one sample sequenced in a study of blood T cells in healthy people across ages. A second PCR, run for roughly 7 to 12 cycles, used a sample-barcoded 5' primer plus a J-beta primer mix. TCRdb ran MiXCR on the 5' RACE reads and lists one entry per CDR3 protein. The table lists fewer than 2 million distinct CDR3 sequences, about two fifths of them singletons. Sequenced sample: blood. These receptors were obtained from a human donor in good health.

As to this clonotype: One end of the junction fails to match germline, which may point to a read error. The rearrangement joins TRBV29-1 to TRBJ2-6, with D possibly being TRBD1 (6 bases). CDR1 and CDR2 (germline): SQVTM, ANQGSEA. The CDR3 is 17 residues long. In nucleotides, the CDR3 is TGCAGCGTTGAAGCAGGGGCAGGGTCCTTGAGGGCCAACGTCCCGACTTTC. It translates to CSVEAGAGSLRANVPTF.

As for this clonotype: The junction and the germline gene differ at one end; a read error may be behind it. The V gene is TRBV5-1, the J gene TRBJ2-7, with a possible D match to TRBD2 (7 bases). Germline CDR1 SGHRS, CDR2 YFSETQ. This CDR3 is built from 16 residues. The chain's CDR3 is CTSSSLTGGHSYEQYF. The CDR3 nucleotides are TGCACCAGCAGCTCGCTAACCGGGGGGCACTCCTACGAGCAGTACTTC. Filled out from reference TRBV5-1 and TRBJ2-7, the complete variable domain reads KAGVTQTPRYLIKTRGQQVTLSCSPISGHRSVSWYQQTPGQGLQFLFEYFSETQRNKGNFPGRFSGRQFSNSRSEMNVSTLELGDSALYLCTSSSLTGGHSYEQYFGPGTRLTVT.

This clonotype was recorded only once. The chain uses TRBV9 and TRBJ2-2, with a weak D call TRBD2 (6 bases). CDR3 length equals 19 residues. Germline values: CDR1 SGDLS, CDR2 YYNGEE. Trimming left V 4 bases short and J 5 bases short, with 27 bases between. CDR3 nucleotides: TGTGCCAGCAGCTCCTCATCTGCGGGGCCTCATATTAGAACCGGGGAGCTGTTTTTT. It yields the protein CASSSSSAGPHIRTGELFF.

The chain recombines TRBV29-1 with TRBJ2-2; D is perhaps TRBD2 (7 bases). Germline values: CDR1 SQVTM, CDR2 ANQGSEA. The CDR3 has 16 residues. Trimming removed 4 bases at V and 5 bases at J, with 20 bases between. This chain's CDR3 is CSVGRSGGAVTGELFF. The CDR3 coding sequence is TGCAGCGTTGGTCGGAGTGGGGGGGCAGTGACCGGGGAGCTGTTTTTT.

On this clonotype: A read error may produce the germline difference seen at one junction end. This rearrangement joins TRBV7-2 to TRBJ1-1; D is uncertain. The germline gives CDR1 SGHTA, CDR2 FQGNSA. This CDR3 spans 13 amino acids. The CDR3 nucleotides are TGTGCCAGCAGTTTAGTGTCTGGGACTGAAGCTTTCTTT. This gives the protein CASSLVSGTEAFF. The full variable domain, its missing parts supplied by reference TRBV7-2 and TRBJ1-1, is GAGVSQSPSNKVTEKGKDVELRCDPISGHTALYWYRQSLGQGLEFLIYFQGNSAPDKSGLPSDRFSAERTGGSVSTLTIQRTQQEDSAVYLCASSLVSGTEAFFGQGTRLTVV.

V is TRBV29-1 and J is TRBJ2-3; D gene uncertain. The germline V gene has CDR1 SQVTM and CDR2 ANQGSEA. V was clipped by 5 bases and J by 1 base, with 4 bases between them. The CDR3 loop spans 11 amino acids. CDR3 bases: TGCAGCGTTCTGGGCACAGATACGCAGTATTTT. It yields the protein CSVLGTDTQYF.

The CDR3 DNA follows: TGTGCCAGCAGCTTACTTGCACGCGGCTATGGCTACACCTTC. It specifies CASSLLARGYGYTF. The chain combines TRBV27 with TRBJ1-2; unclear D gene. This CDR3 spans 14 amino acids. Trimming took off 6 bases at V and 4 bases at J, with 15 bases between the two ends. Germline CDR1 MNHEY, CDR2 SMNVEV (reference sequence).

This chain joins TRBV18 and TRBJ2-6; D remains unclear. CDR3 size: 20 residues. The germline V and J ends were trimmed by 1 base and 1 base, with 20 bases remaining between them. The germline CDR1 and CDR2 sequences are KGHSH and LQKENI. The CDR3 nucleotides read TGTGCCAGCTCACCACGGAACCGATTGGCGTTACAGTCTGGGGCCAACGTCCTGACTTTC. Its protein product is CASSPRNRLALQSGANVLTF.

The chain joins TRBV12-3 or TRBV12-4 to TRBJ2-1, with TRBD2 matching over 10 bases. The V and J ends lost 2 bases and 5 bases, in that order; junction bases with no gene match: 6. CDR3 size: 16 residues. The CDR3 bases are TGTGCCAGCAGTTTATTTCTACTAGCGGGAAACAATGAGCAGTTCTTC. Its translation is CASSLFLLAGNNEQFF.

V usage is TRBV29-1 and J usage is TRBJ1-1, with TRBD1 identical over 7 bases. The V gene end was trimmed by 7 bases and the J gene end by 1 base; junction bases not matched to a gene: 9. Germline V CDR1 and CDR2: SQVTM, ANQGSEA. The CDR3 spans 14 residues. The CDR3 protein is CSARQGPSNTEAFF. In DNA form, the CDR3 reads TGCAGCGCCCGACAGGGACCGTCGAACACTGAAGCTTTCTTT.

The chain is built from TRBV18 and TRBJ1-2; D remains ambiguous. This CDR3 region has 15 residues. Trimming pared 4 bases from V and 2 bases from J, leaving 14 bases between. Germline CDR1 and CDR2: KGHSH and LQKENI. CDR3 loop: CASSLTIRVNYGYTF. The CDR3 nucleotides read TGTGCCAGCTCACTCACAATCCGGGTCAACTATGGCTACACCTTC.

CDR3 sequence (DNA): TGTGCCACCAGTGATGGGACCAGCCCCACAGATACGCAGTATTTT. Its translation is CATSDGTSPTDTQYF. This chain uses TRBV24-1 with TRBJ2-3; either TRBD1 or TRBD2 may supply D (5 bases each). The CDR3 is 15 residues long. V was shortened by 3 bases and J by 2 bases, with 11 bases between the two germline ends. Germline loops: CDR1 KGHDR, CDR2 SFDVKD.

This clonotype was observed a few times. This chain connects TRBV15 to TRBJ2-1; 11 bases are a match to TRBD1. The CDR3 sequence is 16 residues long. The V gene end was trimmed by 3 bases and the J gene end by 1 base; junction bases not matched to a gene: 2. Germline V gene data show CDR1 as LNHNV and CDR2 as YYDKDF (reference sequence). In nucleotides, the CDR3 is TGTGCCACCAGCAGGGACAGGGGGCCATCCTACAATGAGCAGTTCTTC. Translation: CATSRDRGPSYNEQFF. The variable domain in full, with the rest retrieved from reference TRBV15 and TRBJ2-1, is DAMVIQNPRYQVTQFGKPVTLSCSQTLNHNVMYWYQQKSSQAPKLLFHYYDKDFNNEADTPDNFQSRRPNTSFCFLDIRSPGLGDTAMYLCATSRDRGPSYNEQFFGPGTRLTVL.

The chain has TRBV4-1 and TRBJ2-1; TRBD1 matches 11 bases. Germline V gene data show CDR1 as MGHRA and CDR2 as YSYEKL. The CDR3 extends over 17 amino acids. J was trimmed by 4 bases and V by 1 base; bases with no gene match: 6. The CDR3 is CASSQAQWDRGYNEQFF. CDR3 nucleotide sequence: TGCGCCAGCAGCCAAGCCCAATGGGACAGGGGGTACAATGAGCAGTTCTTC.

This clonotype was recorded at least ten times. The V gene is TRBV12-3 or TRBV12-4, the J gene TRBJ2-1; 10 bases fit TRBD1. This CDR3 is built from 15 residues. With 5 bases clipped from V and 4 bases from J, the junction kept 5 bases outside the gene matches. The CDR3 loop is CASSPGTGVYNEQFF. DNA of the CDR3: TGTGCCAGCAGTCCCGGGACAGGGGTTTACAATGAGCAGTTCTTC.

This chain links TRBV20-1 with TRBJ2-7; the match to TRBD2 covers 7 bases. J was trimmed by 6 bases and V by 4 bases; bases with no gene match: 6. The length of the CDR3 is 12 residues. Germline CDR1 DFQATT, CDR2 SNEGSKA (reference sequence). The CDR3 nucleotides are TGCAGTGCTATAGTCAGGGAGGGCGAGCAGTACTTC. Translation gives CSAIVREGEQYF.

The genes are TRBV4-2 and TRBJ2-3, with D maybe TRBD2 (5 bases). Germline-derived CDR1 and CDR2 are LGHNA and YNFKEQ. The CDR3 contains 13 residues. Trimming pared 4 bases from V and 6 bases from J, leaving 11 bases between. The chain's CDR3 is CASSLSTGDTQYF. Written as DNA, the CDR3 is TGTGCCAGCAGCCTCTCAACGGGGGATACGCAGTATTTT.

Details on this clonotype: At one boundary the junction diverges from the germline segment, which might be a read error. The chain couples TRBV4-1 to TRBJ2-1; 8 nucleotides align to TRBD1. The length of the CDR3 is 15 residues. Germline assignment: CDR1 MGHRA and CDR2 YSYEKL. The CDR3 DNA sequence: TGCGCCAGCTGCAAAGGACAGGGAAACTACGATGAGCAGTTCTTC. As protein: CASCKGQGNYDEQFF.

The gene calls are TRBV6-2 or TRBV6-3 and TRBJ1-6; D gene ambiguous. Germline V gives CDR1 MNHEY, CDR2 SVGEGT. The CDR3 runs to 15 residues. Trimming took off 3 bases at V and 7 bases at J, with 13 bases between the two ends. In nucleotides, the CDR3 is TGTGCCAGCAGTTATGGGCGTGGGAGAAATTCACCCCTCCACTTT. Its protein product is CASSYGRGRNSPLHF.

The chain couples TRBV7-4 to TRBJ1-1; D gene unclear. The length of the CDR3 is 13 residues. Germline-derived CDR1 and CDR2 are SGHVT and SQSDAQ. Between the trimmed V and J ends, which lost 0 bases and 6 bases, there was a span of 8 bases. The CDR3 region has the DNA TGTGCCAGCAGCTTAGCGAAAGCCTCTGAAGCTTTCTTT. Translating gives CASSLAKASEAFF.

This chain connects TRBV29-1 to TRBJ1-2; TRBD1 matches 9 bases. The V and J ends lost 3 bases and 4 bases, in that order; junction bases with no gene match: 3. This CDR3 spans 13 amino acids. Germline assignment: CDR1 SQVTM and CDR2 ANQGSEA. The CDR3, as DNA: TGCAGCGTTGATAGGACAGGGGTCTATGGCTACACCTTC. It is translated as CSVDRTGVYGYTF.

This clonotype was seen a few times. V and J are TRBV20-1 and TRBJ1-5; possibly TRBD1 for D (5 bases). CDR1 is DFQATT, CDR2 SNEGSKA, per germline (reference sequence). Trimming removed 3 bases at V and 4 bases at J, with 10 bases between. CDR3 length equals 13 residues. The CDR3, as DNA: TGCAGTGCTAGTGGGGACGGGAATCAGCCCCAGCATTTT. It translates to CSASGDGNQPQHF.

The chain has TRBV7-9 and TRBJ1-3, with D unclear. With 3 bases removed from V and 1 base from J, the gap between germline ends came to 10 bases. Germline CDR1 is SEHNR and CDR2 is FQNEAQ (reference sequence). The CDR3 has 15 amino acids. CDR3 DNA: TGTGCCAGCAGCTTCGCGCTGGGGTCTGGAAACACCATATATTTT. Amino acid sequence: CASSFALGSGNTIYF.